These 7 T cell receptor beta chains originate from one sample sequenced in a study of shared clonotypes between healthy human individuals. Naive CD8 cells, CD45RO-negative and positively selected for CCR7, excluded terminally differentiated effector memory CD45RA+ cells. Data came from immunoSEQ multiplex PCR; TCRdb stores just in-frame clones and leaves some out. The table records roughly 590,000 clones, around 95% of them present only once. The specimen was naive CD8+ T cells sorted from blood. The receptors stem from a woman in her twenties or thirties in good health.

V usage is TRBV4-2 and J usage is TRBJ2-7; possibly TRBD2 for D (5 bases). The CDR3 is 16 residues long. Trimming removed 1 base from V and 2 bases from J, with 15 bases in between. CDR1 is LGHNA and CDR2 is YNFKEQ in the germline V gene. CDR3: CASSQGAGRATYEQYF. The CDR3 nucleotides read TGTGCCAGCAGCCAAGGGGCTGGGCGGGCGACCTACGAGCAGTACTTC.

About this clone itself: This same CDR3 is encoded by further DNA sequences in the sample. This chain uses TRBV11-2 with TRBJ2-7; D gene uncertain. Between the trimmed V and J ends, which lost 1 base and 4 bases, there was a span of 8 bases. The germline V gene encodes CDR1 SGHAT and CDR2 FQNNGV. The CDR3 spans 13 residues. The CDR3 nucleotides are TGTGCCAGCAGCTTAGCAGCCGGATACGAGCAGTACTTC. This encodes CASSLAAGYEQYF.

Details on this clone: Additional DNA sequences in this sample encode the identical CDR3. The V and J genes are TRBV5-1 and TRBJ1-3; tentatively, D is TRBD1 (5 bases). The V gene's germline CDR1 is SGHRS and CDR2 YFSETQ. The CDR3 covers 15 residues. Trimming left V 0 bases short and J 0 bases short, with 7 bases between. CDR3 sequence: CASSLDRSSGNTIYF. The CDR3 DNA reads TGCGCCAGCAGCTTGGACAGGAGCTCTGGAAACACCATATATTTT.

A word on this clone: Other DNA sequences of this sample code for an identical CDR3. The chain recombines TRBV27 with TRBJ2-3; D unresolved. The CDR3 contains 11 residues. The V and J ends lost 5 bases and 6 bases respectively, with 6 bases between them. Germline CDR1 MNHEY, CDR2 SMNVEV (reference sequence). The CDR3, as DNA: TGTGCCAGCAGTCGTGGGGATACGCAGTATTTT. Protein sequence: CASSRGDTQYF.

A single count supports this clone. Other DNA sequences in the sample encode the same CDR3. The rearrangement joins TRBV9 to TRBJ1-3; D is perhaps TRBD1 (5 bases). Germline CDR1 and CDR2: SGDLS and YYNGEE. Trimming left V 0 bases short and J 1 base short, with 8 bases between. CDR3 length equals 15 residues. CDR3 DNA: TGTGCCAGCAGCGTAGGTAGGGGATCTGGAAACACCATATATTTT. Translated, it gives CASSVGRGSGNTIYF. Filled out from reference TRBV9 and TRBJ1-3, the complete variable domain reads DSGVTQTPKHLITATGQRVTLRCSPRSGDLSVYWYQQSLDQGLQFLIQYYNGEERAKGNILERFSAQQFPDLHSELNLSSLELGDSALYFCASSVGRGSGNTIYFGEGSWLTVV.

The chain links TRBV2 to TRBJ2-3; TRBD1 might be the D (5 bases). Germline V CDR1 and CDR2: SNHLY, FYNNEI. The CDR3 spans 17 residues. The V end was cut by 4 bases, the J end by 2 bases, with 19 bases between. In DNA form, the CDR3 reads TGTGCCAGCAGTGCAGGGAATCATCCTCAGGCCACAGATACGCAGTATTTT. Protein product: CASSAGNHPQATDTQYF.

The rearrangement links TRBV14 to TRBJ2-7; D ambiguous. CDR3 length: 13 amino acids. Germline V CDR1 and CDR2: SGHDN, FVKESK. V gave up 0 bases and J gave up 6 bases, with 9 bases separating them. CDR3 nucleotide sequence: TGTGCCAGCAGCCAAGACGTCGGGTCCGAGCAGTACTTC. Its translation: CASSQDVGSEQYF.